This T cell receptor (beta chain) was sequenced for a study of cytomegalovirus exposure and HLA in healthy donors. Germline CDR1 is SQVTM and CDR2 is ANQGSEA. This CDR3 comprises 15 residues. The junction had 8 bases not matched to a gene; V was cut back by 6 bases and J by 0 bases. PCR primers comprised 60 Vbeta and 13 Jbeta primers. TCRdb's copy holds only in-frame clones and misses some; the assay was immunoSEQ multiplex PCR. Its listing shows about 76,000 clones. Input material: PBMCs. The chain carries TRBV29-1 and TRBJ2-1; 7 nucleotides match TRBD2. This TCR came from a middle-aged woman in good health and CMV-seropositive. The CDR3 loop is CSVDGGRASYNEQFF. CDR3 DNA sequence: TGCAGCGTCGACGGGGGGAGGGCCTCCTACAATGAGCAGTTCTTC.